The 23 T cell receptor beta chains presented below share a single source sample, sequenced in a study of blood T cells in healthy people across ages. Alongside a J-beta primer mix, a sample-barcoded 5' primer served in a second PCR lasting roughly 6 to 11 cycles. TCRdb called the 5' RACE reads again in MiXCR, with one record for every CDR3 protein. The table lists hundreds of thousands of distinct CDR3 sequences, 29% of them singletons. Sample: blood. These receptors were collected from an elderly woman in good health.

The chain couples TRBV27 to TRBJ2-7, with 7 bases fitting TRBD2. The CDR3 has 13 amino acids. In germline, CDR1 is MNHEY, CDR2 SMNVEV (reference sequence). The V and J ends lost 6 bases and 12 bases, in that order; junction bases with no gene match: 14. DNA for the CDR3: TGTGCCAGCAGCCTTCACCGAAGCGGGACGTTGTACTTC. Translating it yields CASSLHRSGTLYF.

In this sample, this clonotype turned up many times. The chain links TRBV11-2 to TRBJ2-1; 7 nucleotides align to TRBD1. The length of the CDR3 is 13 residues. With V trimmed by 3 bases and J by 12 bases, 8 bases remained unmatched. Germline V gene sequence: CDR1 SGHAT, CDR2 FQNNGV. The CDR3 region is CASSLETGSGQFF. Here the CDR3 DNA reads TGTGCCAGCAGCTTGGAGACAGGGTCCGGGCAGTTCTTC.

This clonotype was observed many times. The CDR3 nucleotides read TGTGCCAGACACACCTCCTACGAGCAGTACTTC. Protein: CARHTSYEQYF. This chain links TRBV7-4 with TRBJ2-7; D not resolved. This CDR3 has 11 residues. Germline V gene lookup returns CDR1 SGHVT and CDR2 SQSDAQ. V shed 9 bases and J shed 0 bases, with 6 bases lying between them.

A word on this clonotype: A read error may explain this, as a much larger clone is one base away. The rearrangement uses TRBV7-2 and TRBJ2-5; TRBD2 agrees at 11 bases. The CDR3 has 15 amino acids. Germline V CDR1 and CDR2: SGHTA, FQGNSA. CDR3 DNA sequence: TGTGCCAGCAGCTTAGCCACGGGACTAGCGGAGACCCGGTACTTC. This encodes CASSLATGLAETRYF.

The gene calls are TRBV4-3 and TRBJ1-2, with no clear D. Germline V lookup: CDR1 LGHNA, CDR2 YSLEER. Trimming stripped 1 base from V and 4 bases from J, with 13 bases between. The CDR3 loop spans 15 amino acids. CDR3 coding DNA: TGCGCCAGCAGCCAAGCGGCCGCGGTCAGCTATGGCTACACCTTC. Protein product: CASSQAAAVSYGYTF.

This clonotype was detected only a few times. This rearrangement joins TRBV7-9 to TRBJ1-4; D not resolved. Germline-derived CDR1 and CDR2 are SEHNR and FQNEAQ (reference sequence). This CDR3 is 16 amino acids long. The V end lost 0 bases, the J end lost 0 bases, and 8 bases lay between the germline ends. This CDR3 reads CASSLALSATNEKLFF. The CDR3 DNA follows: TGTGCCAGCAGCTTAGCGCTAAGCGCAACTAATGAAAAACTGTTTTTT. Using reference TRBV7-9 and TRBJ1-4 for the parts outside the CDR3, the full variable domain is DTGVSQNPRHKITKRGQNVTFRCDPISEHNRLYWYRQTLGQGPEFLTYFQNEAQLEKSRLLSDRFSAERPKGSFSTLEIQRTEQGDSAMYLCASSLALSATNEKLFFGSGTQLSVL.

This rearrangement joins TRBV28 to TRBJ2-7; weak D call: TRBD1 (6 bases). This CDR3 has 11 residues. Trimming shortened V by 4 bases and J by 12 bases, and 13 bases separated the two germline ends. Germline loops: CDR1 MDHEN, CDR2 SYDVKM. The CDR3 DNA reads TGTGCCAGCAGTTCTACAGGGTGGCTGTACTTC. Translation gives CASSSTGWLYF.

There are many counts of this clonotype. CDR3 sequence reads: CASSERHYTEAFF. The DNA for the CDR3 is TGTGCCAGCAGTGAAAGACACTACACTGAAGCTTTCTTT. The chain combines TRBV6-5 with TRBJ1-1; no reliable D call. The CDR3 has 13 amino acids. CDR1 and CDR2 from the germline V gene are MNHEY and SVGAGI. V was cut by 5 bases and J by 3 bases, with 10 bases left in between.

As for this clonotype: A much larger clone is a single base away; this may be a read error. The J gene is TRBJ2-7, the V gene TRBV7-2; possible D gene TRBD2, 6 bases. Germline loops: CDR1 SGHTA, CDR2 FQGNSA. The CDR3 is made up of 14 amino acids. CDR3 DNA sequence: TGTGCCGGCAGCCTGGAGGGGAGCTCCTACGAGCAGTACTTC. Translated, it gives CAGSLEGSSYEQYF.

The J gene is TRBJ1-1, the V gene TRBV20-1, with D hard to call. This CDR3 is 15 amino acids long. The germline CDR1 and CDR2 sequences are DFQATT and SNEGSKA (reference sequence). The chain's CDR3 is CSGKRVRFLQDEAFF. The CDR3 nucleotides are TGCAGCGGGAAGCGGGTCAGGTTTTTGCAGGATGAAGCTTTCTTT.

This clonotype was observed many times. The V and J genes are TRBV7-9 and TRBJ1-2; TRBD1 might be the D (5 bases). The CDR3 consists of 12 residues. CDR1 and CDR2 (germline): SEHNR, FQNEAQ (reference sequence). Trimming shortened V by 5 bases and J by 5 bases, and 9 bases separated the two germline ends. This CDR3 is CASSAGLYGYTF. DNA of the CDR3: TGTGCCAGCAGCGCAGGGTTATATGGCTACACCTTC.

Notes on this clonotype: Possible read error: a much larger clone is one base away. V usage is TRBV2 and J usage is TRBJ1-1, with TRBD1 as a possible D gene (5 bases). Germline CDR1 is SNHLY and CDR2 is FYNNEI. The germline V and J ends were trimmed by 6 bases and 2 bases, with 13 bases remaining between them. The CDR3 runs to 14 residues. The CDR3 nucleotides are TGTGCCAGCAGGGTGACAAGGGGCAACACTGAAGCTTTCTTT. Residues: CASRVTRGNTEAFF.

The CDR3 bases are TGTGCCACCAGTGATTTGCGGACTAGCGGGAGGGTTGGAGATACGCAGTATTTT. It is translated as CATSDLRTSGRVGDTQYF. The rearrangement links TRBV24-1 to TRBJ2-3, with 15 nucleotides matching TRBD2. V dropped 0 bases and J dropped 5; count of bases not matched to a gene: 5. Germline CDR1 and CDR2: KGHDR and SFDVKD. This CDR3 has 18 amino acids.

This clonotype occurred a few times. The V and J genes are TRBV20-1 and TRBJ2-1, with D perhaps matching TRBD2 (6 bases). This CDR3 has 13 amino acids. Trimming cost V 3 bases and J 8 bases, with 14 bases left between them. Germline CDR1 and CDR2: DFQATT and SNEGSKA (reference sequence). CDR3 sequence (DNA): TGCAGTGCTAGGGCACTAGCTTCCGATGAGCAGTTCTTC. It yields the protein CSARALASDEQFF.

The chain carries TRBV6-5 and TRBJ2-1; D might be TRBD2 (6 bases). V was pared by 2 bases and J by 15 bases, with 17 bases between. The germline CDR1 and CDR2 sequences are MNHEY and SVGAGI. The CDR3 runs to 13 residues. The CDR3 sequence is CASSYGSRGSRFF. The CDR3 coding sequence is TGTGCCAGCAGTTACGGGTCTCGGGGGAGTCGGTTCTTC.

This chain joins TRBV7-2 and TRBJ2-1; 7 bases match TRBD2. V shed 6 bases, J shed 7 bases, and the junction held 15 bases outside the gene matches. The CDR3 runs to 16 residues. Germline loops: CDR1 SGHTA, CDR2 FQGNSA. The CDR3 loop is CASRGMSGASVNEQFF. The DNA for the CDR3 is TGTGCCAGCAGAGGGATGAGCGGGGCGAGTGTGAATGAGCAGTTCTTC.

This clonotype was picked up a small number of times. This rearrangement joins TRBV7-9 to TRBJ1-1; tentative D call: TRBD1 (5 bases). Trimming stripped 1 base from V and 10 bases from J, with 16 bases between. The CDR3 runs 14 residues. Germline V CDR1 and CDR2: SEHNR, FQNEAQ (reference sequence). CDR3 in DNA: TGTGCCAGCAGCTTAGTGGAGGGGTTGGCAGTAGCTTTCTTT. Its translation is CASSLVEGLAVAFF.

This clonotype was seen a few times. J is TRBJ1-6 and V is TRBV7-9; D possibly corresponds to TRBD1 (5 bases). The CDR3 spans 15 residues. Germline CDR1 and CDR2: SEHNR and FQNEAQ (reference sequence). V lost 5 bases to trimming and J lost 5 bases, with 13 bases between them. The CDR3 coding sequence is TGTGCCAGCAGCCCCTCGCAGGGTAATAATTCACCCCTCCACTTT. Protein: CASSPSQGNNSPLHF.

The chain combines TRBV5-1 with TRBJ2-1; D unresolved. The CDR3 loop spans 14 amino acids. Germline CDR1 and CDR2: SGHRS and YFSETQ. V was trimmed by 0 bases and J by 7 bases, leaving 11 bases between them. CDR3 residues: CASSLVGLLNEQFF. The CDR3 DNA is TGCGCCAGCAGCTTGGTGGGTCTTCTGAATGAGCAGTTCTTC.

Many counts were recorded for this clonotype. The chain couples TRBV25-1 to TRBJ2-3; 7 bases fit TRBD1. Germline V lookup: CDR1 MGHDK, CDR2 SYGVNS. There are 12 residues in the CDR3. J gave up 7 bases and V 6 bases, and 4 bases lay outside the gene matches. The CDR3 protein is CASRGQANTQYF. The DNA for the CDR3 is TGTGCCAGCAGAGGACAGGCCAATACGCAGTATTTT.

About this clonotype: Possible read error: a much larger clone is one base away. This rearrangement joins TRBV20-1 to TRBJ2-3; 14 positions agree with TRBD2. The CDR3 totals 18 residues. Germline V gene sequence: CDR1 DFQATT, CDR2 SNEGSKA (reference sequence). The DNA for the CDR3 is TGCAGTGCTGGAAGACTAGCGGGGGGGCAAGTGGGGACAGATACGCGGTATTTT. It yields the protein CSAGRLAGGQVGTDTRYF.

This clonotype was observed at least ten times. The chain recombines TRBV10-3 with TRBJ2-7; either TRBD1 or TRBD2 may supply D (6 bases each). The ends were cut back, 0 bases at V and 3 bases at J, with 12 bases in the middle. This CDR3 spans 15 amino acids. The V gene's germline CDR1 is ENHRY and CDR2 SYGVKD. CDR3 nucleotides: TGTGCCATCAGTGAGTCGAGCAGGGGACTCTACGAGCAGTACTTC. This gives the protein CAISESSRGLYEQYF.

The chain employs TRBV20-1 and TRBJ1-2, with 12 bases identical to TRBD1. The CDR3 extends over 13 amino acids. J lost 8 bases, V lost 6 bases, and 7 bases had no gene match. Germline lookup yields CDR1 DFQATT and CDR2 SNEGSKA (reference sequence). CDR3 sequence: CSAGTGGAKGYTF. CDR3 DNA sequence: TGCAGTGCCGGGACAGGGGGCGCGAAAGGCTACACCTTC.